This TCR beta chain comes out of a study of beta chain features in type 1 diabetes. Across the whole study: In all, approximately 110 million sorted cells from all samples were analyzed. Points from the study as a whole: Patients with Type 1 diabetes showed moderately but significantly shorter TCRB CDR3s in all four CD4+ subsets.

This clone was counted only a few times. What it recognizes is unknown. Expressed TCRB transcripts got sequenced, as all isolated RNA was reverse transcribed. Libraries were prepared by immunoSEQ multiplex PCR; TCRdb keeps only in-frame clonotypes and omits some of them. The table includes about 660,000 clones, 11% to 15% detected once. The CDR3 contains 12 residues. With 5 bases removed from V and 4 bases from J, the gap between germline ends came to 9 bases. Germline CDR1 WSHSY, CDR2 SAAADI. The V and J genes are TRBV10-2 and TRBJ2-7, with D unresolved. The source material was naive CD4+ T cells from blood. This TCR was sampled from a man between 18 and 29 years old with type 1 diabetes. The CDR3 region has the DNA TGCGCCAGCAGTATGGTAAGATACGAGCAGTACTTC. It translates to CASSMVRYEQYF.